Following are 6 T cell receptor beta chains from one sample sequenced in a study of blood T cell repertoires in COVID-19. Sequenced by immunoSEQ multiplex PCR; TCRdb stores in-frame clones only, minus some. Seen here are tens of thousands of clones, roughly 87% observed once, and the top ten hold 15% to 17%. Specimen: peripheral blood. The receptors stem from a man in his 70s with active COVID-19.

The chain is built from TRBV7-6 and TRBJ2-2; tentative D call: TRBD2 (6 bases). Germline CDR1 is SGHVS and CDR2 is FNYEAQ. V was cut by 4 bases and J by 0 bases, with 9 bases left in between. CDR3 length: 15 amino acids. The CDR3 DNA reads TGTGCCAGCAGCTCCTGGGGGGCGAACACCGGGGAGCTGTTTTTT. This sequence encodes CASSSWGANTGELFF.

This chain links TRBV19 with TRBJ1-2; TRBD1 might be the D (5 bases). This CDR3 spans 14 amino acids. Germline V gene data show CDR1 as LNHDA and CDR2 as SQIVND (reference sequence). V was cut by 4 bases and J by 8 bases, with 17 bases left in between. CDR3 nucleotide sequence: TGTGCCAGTAGTAAGTACCTTCGGGACTCAGGCTACACCTTC. Its protein product is CASSKYLRDSGYTF.

In its sample, this clone is medium-sized. The V gene is TRBV6-2 or TRBV6-3, the J gene TRBJ1-4; D is perhaps TRBD1 (6 bases). The germline V gene encodes CDR1 MNHEY and CDR2 SVGEGT. This CDR3 comprises 14 residues. Between the trimmed V and J ends, which lost 2 bases and 13 bases, there was a span of 17 bases. The CDR3 DNA reads as TGTGCCAGCAGTTACCATCGACAAACAGGGAGACTGTTTTTT. Protein product: CASSYHRQTGRLFF.

The V and J genes are TRBV5-1 and TRBJ2-3, with 12 positions matching TRBD2. Germline V CDR1 and CDR2: SGHRS, YFSETQ. With 5 bases clipped from V and 0 bases from J, the junction kept 7 bases outside the gene matches. The CDR3 runs 17 residues. The CDR3 region is CASRRLAGDLSTDTQYF. DNA for the CDR3: TGCGCCAGCAGGCGACTAGCGGGGGACCTTAGCACAGATACGCAGTATTTT.

As to this clone: The same CDR3 also results from other DNA sequences found in this sample. The chain couples TRBV19 to TRBJ1-5; D gene uncertain. The CDR3 sequence is 16 residues long. The germline V and J ends were trimmed by 5 bases and 0 bases, with 14 bases remaining between them. Germline V CDR1 and CDR2: LNHDA, SQIVND (reference sequence). The DNA of the CDR3 is TGTGCCAGTAGTCCCTCGACACTTTATAGCAATCAGCCCCAGCATTTT. Translated, it gives CASSPSTLYSNQPQHF. Full variable domain (remainder filled in from reference TRBV19 and TRBJ1-5): DGGITQSPKYLFRKEGQNVTLSCEQNLNHDAMYWYRQDPGQGLRLIYYSQIVNDFQKGDIAEGYSVSREKKESFPLTVTSAQKNPTAFYLCASSPSTLYSNQPQHFGDGTRLSIL.

This chain joins TRBV10-3 and TRBJ2-3; tentative D call: TRBD1 (5 bases). Trimming removed 0 bases at V and 8 bases at J, with 15 bases between. In germline, CDR1 is ENHRY, CDR2 SYGVKD. This CDR3 contains 15 residues. In DNA, the CDR3 is TGTGCCATCAGTGAGTCGATAGGGCCTCAGGGTACGCAGTATTTT. It codes for CAISESIGPQGTQYF.